This TCR beta chain was identified during a study of T cell repertoires in cytomegalovirus infection (dated by TCRdb to about 2019). Turning to the overall study: Donor HLA type was relevant to the analysis, because carriage of CMV infection together with the matching HLA type was indicated by public TCR beta signatures.

This clonotype has only a few counts. Its recognized antigen is unknown. There are no base qualities to consult, and no much larger clone falls within one base. Findings and caveats that apply to the study as a whole: The ex vivo response was dominated by HLA-C-restricted CMV-specific TCR beta clonotypes, which also provided the single most frequent clonotype in two of eight donors. Carriers of CMV infection plus the relevant HLA type were discriminated by the cumulative frequency of public TCR beta family members in the study cohort and in an independent approximately 400-donor cohort.

The instrument was an Illumina HiSeq 1500. The public reads were quality trimmed at Q25 with fastp and then assembled into clones with MiXCR by TCRdb, keeping productive beta chains. Rows with a matching CDR3 protein are joined into one entry that keeps the most common DNA and genes. The table for this sample lists fewer than 200,000 distinct CDR3 sequences; roughly 20% of them were counted only once. Together, the top ten hold under 3.5% of the sample. The sequenced material came from PBMCs. This sequence originates from a human donor in good health (CMV status not recorded). Some clones in this sample may be carry-over from other donors' samples.

The DNA reads TGTGCCAGTAGTACCGGTTTACAGGCGAGCGGGAATCAGCCCCAGCATTTT. Translated, this is CASSTGLQASGNQPQHF. Recombination joined TRBV19 with TRBJ1-5; tentative D gene TRBD1, with 5 bases matching. Looking up the germline V gene (reference sequence) yields CDR1 LNHDA and CDR2 SQIVND. Relative to germline, V is 4 bases shorter and J is 4 bases shorter, with 20 bases between their ends. The CDR3 starts with the cysteine, ends with the phenylalanine, and has 17 residues. Just the 51-base CDR3 DNA is kept, in frame starting at base 1.